The T cell receptor (beta chain) described here comes from a study of blood T cell repertoires in COVID-19. Overall study context: Donors in the United States, Italy and Spain gave samples during acute or convalescent COVID-19.

Trimming removed 5 bases from V and 0 bases from J; junction bases left unmatched: 10. Germline V gene data show CDR1 as MNHEY and CDR2 as SMNVEV (reference sequence). The CDR3 contains 18 residues. Participant age was about 18 to 89 years, and participants resided in around 24 US areas. Cohorts were assigned according to the clinical history that participants reported. Assay used: immunoSEQ multiplex PCR; TCRdb lists only in-frame clones, some missing. The data hold about 440,000 clones, with 90% observed a single time. This receptor was taken from a man younger than 30 who had recovered from COVID-19. The chain links TRBV27 to TRBJ2-1; 10 bases line up with TRBD2. The sequencing input was PBMCs or T cells enriched from blood (not recorded which). Here the CDR3 DNA reads TGTGCCAGCAGTACCCATTCTAGCGGGGGCAGCTCCTACAATGAGCAGTTCTTC. As protein: CASSTHSSGGSSYNEQFF.